The next 26 T cell receptor beta chains were all read from a single sample in a study of cytomegalovirus exposure and HLA in healthy donors. Here immunoSEQ multiplex PCR was the method, and the copy in TCRdb shows in-frame clones only, minus some. The table records fewer than 150,000 clones, about 91% of them present only once. Sequenced material: PBMCs. The receptor source for this set is a woman aged 18-29 years in good health and CMV-seropositive.

The J gene is TRBJ2-3, the V gene TRBV5-1; weak D call: TRBD1 (6 bases). This CDR3 region has 13 residues. With 6 bases removed from V and 6 bases from J, the gap between germline ends came to 14 bases. Per the germline V gene, CDR1 is SGHRS and CDR2 is YFSETQ. DNA of the CDR3: TGCGCCAGCAAGGGGGATGTGAGGGATACGCAGTATTTT. It yields the protein CASKGDVRDTQYF.

The gene calls are TRBV6-5 and TRBJ1-2; D remains unclear. The CDR3 totals 14 residues. CDR1 and CDR2 (germline): MNHEY, SVGAGI. Trimming cost V 6 bases and J 7 bases, with 18 bases left between them. CDR3 coding DNA: TGTGCCAGCAGCCCACCCGGAGCCCTTAGTGGCTACACCTTC. Protein sequence: CASSPPGALSGYTF.

This chain joins TRBV5-1 and TRBJ2-2; no clear D gene. Trimming removed 4 bases at V and 1 base at J, with 8 bases between. Germline V gene data show CDR1 as SGHRS and CDR2 as YFSETQ. The CDR3 totals 14 residues. CDR3 amino acids: CASSPSQNTGELFF. The CDR3 nucleotides read TGCGCCAGCAGCCCTAGTCAGAACACCGGGGAGCTGTTTTTT.

J is TRBJ1-4 and V is TRBV29-1, with unresolved D. This CDR3 has 12 amino acids. V was pared by 7 bases and J by 4 bases, with 10 bases between. The V gene's germline CDR1 is SQVTM and CDR2 ANQGSEA. CDR3 sequence reads: CSAGWSNEKLFF. The CDR3 nucleotides are TGCAGCGCTGGGTGGAGTAATGAAAAACTGTTTTTT.

The J gene is TRBJ2-7, the V gene TRBV5-1, with 9 nucleotides matching TRBD1. The CDR3 spans 14 residues. The V and J ends lost 4 bases and 5 bases, in that order; junction bases with no gene match: 7. Germline V gene data show CDR1 as SGHRS and CDR2 as YFSETQ. The CDR3 nucleotides read TGCGCCAGCAGCCGGACGGGACAGGGCCACGAGCAGTACTTC. As protein: CASSRTGQGHEQYF. Variable domain in full (rest from reference TRBV5-1 and TRBJ2-7): KAGVTQTPRYLIKTRGQQVTLSCSPISGHRSVSWYQQTPGQGLQFLFEYFSETQRNKGNFPGRFSGRQFSNSRSEMNVSTLELGDSALYLCASSRTGQGHEQYFGPGTRLTVT.

The chain couples TRBV6-5 to TRBJ1-6; a possible D gene is TRBD1 (6 bases). The germline V gene has CDR1 MNHEY and CDR2 SVGAGI. The CDR3 spans 12 residues. The V end was cut by 7 bases, the J end by 7 bases, with 8 bases between. As DNA, the CDR3 is TGTGCCAGCACTACAGGGAATTCACCCCTCCACTTT. As protein: CASTTGNSPLHF.

The chain combines TRBV27 with TRBJ2-3; D possibly corresponds to TRBD2 (6 bases). Germline loops: CDR1 MNHEY, CDR2 SMNVEV (reference sequence). Trimming removed 8 bases from V and 2 bases from J, with 14 bases in between. The CDR3 contains 14 residues. CDR3 sequence (DNA): TGTGCCAGCGGTTGGGCGGGGAACACAGATACGCAGTATTTT. Amino acid sequence: CASGWAGNTDTQYF.

This chain connects TRBV28 to TRBJ1-2; possibly TRBD1 for D (6 bases). CDR3 length: 14 residues. Germline CDR1 is MDHEN and CDR2 is SYDVKM. Between the trimmed V and J ends, which lost 6 bases and 1 base, there was a span of 12 bases. The CDR3 bases are TGTGCCAGCAGCACCCCACAGGGTAACTATGGCTACACCTTC. This sequence encodes CASSTPQGNYGYTF.

This clone was counted a few times. The chain couples TRBV30 to TRBJ2-4; 11 bases match TRBD2. V lost 3 bases, J lost 0 bases, and 16 bases stayed unmatched. Germline V gives CDR1 GTSNPN, CDR2 SVGIG (reference sequence). CDR3 size: 20 residues. The CDR3 DNA follows: TGTGCCTGGAGAGCCGCTAGCGGGGGGACGTTTTTGCTAGCCAAAAACATTCAGTACTTC. Encoded protein: CAWRAASGGTFLLAKNIQYF. The complete variable domain, with remaining parts taken from reference TRBV30 and TRBJ2-4, reads SQTIHQWPATLVQPVGSPLSLECTVEGTSNPNLYWYRQAAGRGLQLLFYSVGIGQISSEVPQNLSASRPQDRQFILSSKKLLLSDSGFYLCAWRAASGGTFLLAKNIQYFGAGTRLSVL.

The chain carries TRBV3-2 and TRBJ2-2; the listed D gene, TRBD2, was not tested against the DNA. TRBV3-2 is deemed a pseudogene. The CDR3 has 8 amino acids. The CDR3 region has the DNA TGTGCCAGCAGCCTCCCTTTTTTT. It yields the protein CASSLPFF.

The gene calls are TRBV5-4 and TRBJ2-7; a possible D gene is TRBD2 (5 bases). Per the germline V gene, CDR1 is SGHNT and CDR2 is YYREEE (reference sequence). The length of the CDR3 is 15 residues. V lost 4 bases to trimming and J lost 0 bases, with 14 bases between them. The CDR3 DNA reads TGTGCCAGCAGCGTCCCTAGCAGGAGCTCCTACGAGCAGTACTTC. Residues: CASSVPSRSSYEQYF.

V gene TRBV5-1 combines with J gene TRBJ2-1, with 7 bases fitting TRBD1. This CDR3 has 13 amino acids. Losses at the gene ends were 4 bases for V and 12 bases for J; bases not matched to a gene: 10. From germline, CDR1 is SGHRS and CDR2 YFSETQ. The CDR3 DNA reads as TGCGCCAGCAGCCCATTACAGGGGTTGGGGCAGTTCTTC. This sequence encodes CASSPLQGLGQFF.

This clone was detected a few times. The chain joins TRBV9 to TRBJ1-6; D gene unclear. The CDR3 spans 15 residues. V gave up 4 bases and J gave up 7 bases, with 15 bases separating them. CDR1 is SGDLS and CDR2 is YYNGEE in the germline V gene. CDR3 in amino acids: CASSSFHGFNSPLHF. CDR3 nucleotide sequence: TGTGCCAGCAGCTCCTTCCACGGGTTCAATTCACCCCTCCACTTT.

V is TRBV21-1 and J is TRBJ1-2. TRBV21-1 is recorded as a pseudogene. CDR3 size: 14 residues. The CDR3 DNA reads as TGTGCCTTCCCCTGGGGCGGGATTGCCTATGGCTACACCTTC. Its translation is CAFPWGGIAYGYTF.

This clone was seen only a few times. The chain links TRBV27 to TRBJ1-6; the D is unclear. V was pared by 3 bases and J by 7 bases, with 10 bases between. Germline V gene data show CDR1 as MNHEY and CDR2 as SMNVEV (reference sequence). This CDR3 comprises 14 residues. In DNA, the CDR3 is TGTGCCAGCAGTTTTCTTAACGGGAATTCACCCCTCCACTTT. Amino acids: CASSFLNGNSPLHF.

This clone appeared once. The V gene is TRBV4-1, the J gene TRBJ2-1, with a tentative D call TRBD2 (6 bases). In germline, CDR1 is MGHRA, CDR2 YSYEKL. Trimming pared 2 bases from V and 8 bases from J, leaving 16 bases between. The CDR3 runs 15 residues. CDR3 in amino acids: CASSQLRLEGDEQFF. CDR3 coding DNA: TGCGCCAGCAGCCAACTTAGACTAGAGGGTGATGAGCAGTTCTTC.

The V and J genes are TRBV7-3 and TRBJ2-5; D perhaps matches TRBD1 (6 bases). The length of the CDR3 is 14 residues. The germline V gene encodes CDR1 SGHTA and CDR2 FQGTGA. V dropped 5 bases and J dropped 2 bases, with 12 bases sitting between them. The chain's CDR3 is CASSPTGVQETQYF. The CDR3 region has the DNA TGTGCCAGCAGCCCGACAGGTGTACAAGAGACCCAGTACTTC.

The chain carries TRBV6-4 and TRBJ2-1; no reliable D call. Looked up from germline, CDR1 is MRHNA and CDR2 is SNTAGT. This CDR3 has 15 amino acids. V was shortened by 7 bases and J by 4 bases, with 17 bases between the two germline ends. Here the CDR3 reads CASKVSNYRYNEQFF. The CDR3 bases are TGTGCCAGCAAGGTAAGTAACTATAGGTACAATGAGCAGTTCTTC.

The genes are TRBV5-5 and TRBJ1-2; 8 bases map to TRBD1. This CDR3 contains 16 residues. Germline V gives CDR1 SGHKS, CDR2 YYEKEE (reference sequence). The J segment lost 5 bases and the V segment lost 4 bases, leaving 13 bases of the junction unmatched. The CDR3 nucleotides read TGTGCCAGCAGCGCCGACAGGGGTGGTCTTGGGTATGGCTACACCTTC. As protein: CASSADRGGLGYGYTF.

The chain joins TRBV7-9 to TRBJ2-7; 7 positions match TRBD1. The trim removed 1 base at V and 0 bases at J, leaving 3 bases unmatched. The CDR3 has 15 amino acids. Germline loops: CDR1 SEHNR, CDR2 FQNEAQ (reference sequence). CDR3 DNA: TGTGCCAGCAGCTTAGGAGGGACAGCCTCCTACGAGCAGTACTTC. It yields the protein CASSLGGTASYEQYF.

The V and J genes are TRBV6-5 and TRBJ2-7; weak D call: TRBD2 (6 bases). There are 15 residues in the CDR3. Germline CDR1 reads MNHEY; CDR2 reads SVGAGI. Trimming left V 2 bases short and J 2 bases short, with 13 bases between. CDR3 sequence (DNA): TGTGCCAGCAGTTACCGGATCGGGGGAACCTACGAGCAGTACTTC. Amino acids: CASSYRIGGTYEQYF.

V gene TRBV6-5 combines with J gene TRBJ1-4; 12 nucleotides agree with TRBD1. J gave up 7 bases and V 6 bases, and 3 bases lay outside the gene matches. Germline-derived CDR1 and CDR2 are MNHEY and SVGAGI. The CDR3 spans 14 residues. The CDR3 bases are TGTGCCAGCAGGGGGACAGGGGGCGTTGAAAAACTGTTTTTT. This translates into CASRGTGGVEKLFF.

The table lists this clone with a few counts. The J gene is TRBJ2-3, the V gene TRBV7-3; the D gene is possibly TRBD1 (6 bases). V lost 4 bases to trimming and J lost 0 bases, with 14 bases between them. The CDR3 has 16 residues. The germline V gene has CDR1 SGHTA and CDR2 FQGTGA. The CDR3 DNA follows: TGTGCCAGCAGCTCCTCAGGACAGTTTAGCACAGATACGCAGTATTTT. Its translation is CASSSSGQFSTDTQYF.

CDR3 nucleotides: TGCGCCAGCAGCTTAAGCAGGAATCAGCCCCAGCATTTT. It yields the protein CASSLSRNQPQHF. This sequence joins TRBV5-1 and TRBJ1-5, with D uncertain. The CDR3 consists of 13 residues. Trimming shortened V by 2 bases and J by 4 bases, and 7 bases separated the two germline ends. Germline V CDR1 and CDR2: SGHRS, YFSETQ.

This chain joins TRBV9 and TRBJ1-1; TRBD1 might be the D (5 bases). The CDR3 loop spans 13 amino acids. Trimming took 2 bases from V and 4 from J, leaving 9 bases between them. CDR1 SGDLS and CDR2 YYNGEE come from the germline V gene. The CDR3 DNA reads as TGTGCCAGCAGCGTCGGGGGTGCCACTGAAGCTTTCTTT. Residues: CASSVGGATEAFF.

The chain combines TRBV9 with TRBJ1-1, with D tentatively TRBD1 (6 bases). The CDR3 is 13 amino acids. Germline CDR1 SGDLS, CDR2 YYNGEE. The ends were cut back, 2 bases at V and 6 bases at J, with 11 bases in the middle. The CDR3 nucleotides read TGTGCCAGCAGCGTCCAGGGGACGTCTGAAGCTTTCTTT. This sequence encodes CASSVQGTSEAFF.